Reported below is one T cell receptor beta chain. Its antigen is unidentified. The sample belongs to a study of T cell responses to AZD1222 COVID-19 vaccine. Study results and caveats: Baseline antibody screening turned up just 6 or 7 seropositive AZD1222 recipients. Nearly half of spike-specific TCRs reportedly go after variant regions that carry no mutations. Clonal diversity was possibly underestimated, and white British individuals and females predominated among donors.

The assay was immunoSEQ multiplex PCR, and TCRdb's table has in-frame clones only and misses some. The sample shows tens of thousands of clones, roughly 80% of them seen only once. Doses given second, at about 4 or about 12 weeks, were pooled. Per germline, CDR1 MNHEY and CDR2 SMNVEV (reference sequence). CDR3 size: 16 residues. The V gene lost 7 bases and the J gene lost 7 bases, with 20 bases spanning the gap. The TCR originated in an adult who received the AZD1222 COVID-19 vaccine. The sequencing here drew on peripheral blood, taken 28 days after the second AZD1222 dose. V is TRBV27 and J is TRBJ1-6; D gene unclear. CDR3 sequence (DNA): TGTGCCAGCAAAGCGAGGTTTCGGCTCTCGAATTCACCCCTCCACTTT. Its translation is CASKARFRLSNSPLHF.